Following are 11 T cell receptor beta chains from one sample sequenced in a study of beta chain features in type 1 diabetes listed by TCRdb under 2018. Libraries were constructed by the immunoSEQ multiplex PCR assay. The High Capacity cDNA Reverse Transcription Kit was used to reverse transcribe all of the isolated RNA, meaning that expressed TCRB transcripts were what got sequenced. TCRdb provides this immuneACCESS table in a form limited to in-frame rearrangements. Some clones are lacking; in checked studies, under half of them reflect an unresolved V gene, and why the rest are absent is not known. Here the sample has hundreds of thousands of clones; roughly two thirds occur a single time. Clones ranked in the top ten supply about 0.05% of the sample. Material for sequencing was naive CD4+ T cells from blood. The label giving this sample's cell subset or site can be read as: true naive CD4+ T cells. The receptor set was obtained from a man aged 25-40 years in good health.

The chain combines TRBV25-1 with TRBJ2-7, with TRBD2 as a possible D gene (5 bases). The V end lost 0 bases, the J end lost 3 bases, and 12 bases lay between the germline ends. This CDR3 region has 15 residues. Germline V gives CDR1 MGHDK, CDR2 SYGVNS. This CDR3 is CASSEYGESRYEQYF. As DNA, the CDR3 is TGTGCCAGCAGTGAATATGGGGAGAGCCGCTACGAGCAGTACTTC.

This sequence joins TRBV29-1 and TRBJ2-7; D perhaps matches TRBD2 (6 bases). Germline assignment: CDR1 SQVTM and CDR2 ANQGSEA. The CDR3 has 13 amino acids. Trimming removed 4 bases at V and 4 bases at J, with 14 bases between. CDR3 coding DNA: TGCAGCGTTGGCGGGGTGGGGCGGTACGAGCAGTACTTC. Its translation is CSVGGVGRYEQYF.

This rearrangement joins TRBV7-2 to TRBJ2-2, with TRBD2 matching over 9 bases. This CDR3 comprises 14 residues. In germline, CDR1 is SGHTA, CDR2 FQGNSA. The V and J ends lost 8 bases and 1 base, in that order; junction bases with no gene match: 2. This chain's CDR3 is CASRREGNTGELFF. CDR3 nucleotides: TGTGCCAGCCGGCGGGAGGGGAACACCGGGGAGCTGTTTTTT.

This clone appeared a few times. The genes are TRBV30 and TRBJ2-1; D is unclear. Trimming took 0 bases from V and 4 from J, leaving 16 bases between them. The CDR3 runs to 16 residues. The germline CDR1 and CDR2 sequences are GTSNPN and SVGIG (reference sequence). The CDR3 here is CAWSVRSYSIYNEQFF. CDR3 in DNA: TGTGCCTGGAGTGTACGGAGCTACTCAATATACAATGAGCAGTTCTTC.

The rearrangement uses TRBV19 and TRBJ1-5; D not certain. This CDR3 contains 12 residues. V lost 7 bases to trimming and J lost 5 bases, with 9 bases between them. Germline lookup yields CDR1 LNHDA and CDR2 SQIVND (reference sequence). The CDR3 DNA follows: TGTGCCAGTACCCCCGGGTATCAGCCCCAGCATTTT. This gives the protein CASTPGYQPQHF.

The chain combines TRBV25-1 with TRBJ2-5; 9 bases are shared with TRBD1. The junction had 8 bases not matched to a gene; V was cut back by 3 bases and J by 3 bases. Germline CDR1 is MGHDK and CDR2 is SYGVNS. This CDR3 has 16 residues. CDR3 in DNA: TGTGCCAGCAGTGAGCCGGGACAGGGTCCTAAAGAGACCCAGTACTTC. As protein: CASSEPGQGPKETQYF.

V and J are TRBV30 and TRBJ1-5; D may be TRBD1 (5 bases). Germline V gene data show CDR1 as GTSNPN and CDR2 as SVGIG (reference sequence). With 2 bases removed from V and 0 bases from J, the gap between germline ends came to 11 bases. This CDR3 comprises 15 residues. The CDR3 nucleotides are TGTGCCTGGAGTTCCACCGGGGCTAGCAATCAGCCCCAGCATTTT. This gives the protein CAWSSTGASNQPQHF.

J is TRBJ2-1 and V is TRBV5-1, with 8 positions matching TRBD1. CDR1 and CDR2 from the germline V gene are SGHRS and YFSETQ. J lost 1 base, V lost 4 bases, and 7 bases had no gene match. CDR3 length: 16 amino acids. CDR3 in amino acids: CASSPGRDRSYNEQFF. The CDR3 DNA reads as TGCGCCAGCAGCCCAGGCCGGGACAGGTCCTACAATGAGCAGTTCTTC. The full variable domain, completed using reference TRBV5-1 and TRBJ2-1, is KAGVTQTPRYLIKTRGQQVTLSCSPISGHRSVSWYQQTPGQGLQFLFEYFSETQRNKGNFPGRFSGRQFSNSRSEMNVSTLELGDSALYLCASSPGRDRSYNEQFFGPGTRLTVL.

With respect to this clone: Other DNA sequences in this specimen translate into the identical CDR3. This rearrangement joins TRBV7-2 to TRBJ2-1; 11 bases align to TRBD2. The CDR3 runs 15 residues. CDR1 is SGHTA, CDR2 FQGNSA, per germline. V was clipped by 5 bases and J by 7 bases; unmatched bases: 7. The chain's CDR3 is CASSRTSGSVNEQFF. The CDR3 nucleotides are TGTGCCAGCAGCCGGACTAGCGGGTCAGTGAATGAGCAGTTCTTC.

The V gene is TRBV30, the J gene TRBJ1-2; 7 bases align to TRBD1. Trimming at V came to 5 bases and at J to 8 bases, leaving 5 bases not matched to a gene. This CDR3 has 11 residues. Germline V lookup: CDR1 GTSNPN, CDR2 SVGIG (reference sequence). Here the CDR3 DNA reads TGTGCCTGGGACAGGGCGACCGGCTACACCTTC. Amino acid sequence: CAWDRATGYTF.

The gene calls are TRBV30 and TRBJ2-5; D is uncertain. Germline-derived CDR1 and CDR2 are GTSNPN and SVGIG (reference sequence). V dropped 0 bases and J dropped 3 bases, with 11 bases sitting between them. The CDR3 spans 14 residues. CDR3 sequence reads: CAWSVGGAEETQYF. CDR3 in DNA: TGTGCCTGGAGTGTGGGCGGAGCAGAAGAGACCCAGTACTTC.